The 26 T cell receptor beta chains below come from one sample, sequenced in a study of PD-1 blockade in classical Hodgkin lymphoma. Relapse after autologous stem cell transplantation occurred in every patient, and brentuximab vedotin exposure varied. Some clones are missing from TCRdb's copy, which holds only in-frame ones; the method was immunoSEQ multiplex PCR. The table lists tens of thousands of clones, roughly 82% of them singletons, with 32% in the top ten. The sequences come from peripheral blood mononuclear cells (PBMCs), collected at baseline. The receptors were sampled from a human donor with classical Hodgkin lymphoma.

The table lists this clone with a count of one. The DNA for the CDR3 is TGCGCCAGCAGCACAGGTTTCACTCAGGTCAAAAAACTGTTTTTT. As protein: CASSTGFTQVKKLFF. V usage is TRBV5-1 and J usage is TRBJ1-4, with D possibly matching TRBD1 (5 bases). This CDR3 region has 15 residues. Deletions cut 4 bases from V and 9 bases from J, with 19 bases between. CDR1 and CDR2 from the germline V gene are SGHRS and YFSETQ.

The chain joins TRBV5-1 to TRBJ2-7; D perhaps matches TRBD2 (8 bases). The CDR3 covers 17 residues. With 5 bases removed from V and 3 bases from J, the gap between germline ends came to 24 bases. Germline-derived CDR1 and CDR2 are SGHRS and YFSETQ. Here the CDR3 DNA reads TGCGCCAGCAGGCGGGGGGACAGCGACCAAACCTTCTACGAGCAGTACTTC. This encodes CASRRGDSDQTFYEQYF.

CDR3 nucleotides: TGTGCCAGCAGCGTAATGCATCGGGCCACAGATACGCAGTATTTT. Translated: CASSVMHRATDTQYF. The chain couples TRBV9 to TRBJ2-3; D ambiguous. The CDR3 spans 15 residues. CDR1 SGDLS and CDR2 YYNGEE come from the germline V gene. Trimming shortened V by 1 base and J by 2 bases, and 11 bases separated the two germline ends.

The chain has TRBV28 and TRBJ2-7; the D is unclear. Trimming pared 8 bases from V and 1 base from J, leaving 6 bases between. CDR3 length: 11 residues. The germline V gene has CDR1 MDHEN and CDR2 SYDVKM. CDR3 nucleotides: TGTGCCAGCGCGATATCCTACGAGCAGTACTTC. Protein sequence: CASAISYEQYF. Supplemented by reference TRBV28 and TRBJ2-7, the full variable domain reads DVKVTQSSRYLVKRTGEKVFLECVQDMDHENMFWYRQDPGLGLRLIYFSYDVKMKEKGDIPEGYSVSREKKERFSLILESASTNQTSMYLCASAISYEQYFGPGTRLTVT.

The rearrangement uses TRBV4-3 and TRBJ2-7, with TRBD1 matching 11 bases. The CDR3 runs 14 residues. V was pared by 4 bases and J by 2 bases, with 1 base of the junction left unmatched. Germline assignment: CDR1 LGHNA and CDR2 YSLEER. The CDR3 reads CASSLGQGAYEQYF. The CDR3, as DNA: TGCGCCAGCAGCCTGGGACAGGGGGCCTACGAGCAGTACTTC.

This chain joins TRBV5-1 and TRBJ1-4; TRBD1 matches at 7 bases. Germline-derived CDR1 and CDR2 are SGHRS and YFSETQ. V shed 2 bases, J shed 6 bases, and the junction held 4 bases outside the gene matches. The CDR3 is 14 residues long. CDR3 nucleotides: TGCGCCAGCAGCTTACAGGGGATGGATGAAAAACTGTTTTTT. It encodes CASSLQGMDEKLFF.

The chain employs TRBV6-5 and TRBJ2-1; D is possibly TRBD2 (7 bases). The length of the CDR3 is 15 residues. Looked up from germline, CDR1 is MNHEY and CDR2 is SVGAGI. The V end lost 8 bases, the J end lost 4 bases, and 18 bases lay between the germline ends. The CDR3, as DNA: TGTGCCAGCGGGCGGGGGCTCGGACTTTACAATGAGCAGTTCTTC. It translates to CASGRGLGLYNEQFF.

V usage is TRBV7-9 and J usage is TRBJ2-7; D is undetermined. With 4 bases removed from V and 2 bases from J, the gap between germline ends came to 12 bases. The CDR3 is 14 amino acids. Germline CDR1 and CDR2: SEHNR and FQNEAQ (reference sequence). In DNA, the CDR3 is TGTGCCAGCAGCTCGATGACACAGACCTACGAGCAGTACTTC. Amino acids: CASSSMTQTYEQYF. Variable domain in full (rest from reference TRBV7-9 and TRBJ2-7): DTGVSQNPRHKITKRGQNVTFRCDPISEHNRLYWYRQTLGQGPEFLTYFQNEAQLEKSRLLSDRFSAERPKGSFSTLEIQRTEQGDSAMYLCASSSMTQTYEQYFGPGTRLTVT.

This clone was counted once. The chain employs TRBV9 and TRBJ1-1; D is unresolved. Trimming pared 0 bases from V and 0 bases from J, leaving 15 bases between. The CDR3 contains 17 residues. Germline V gene sequence: CDR1 SGDLS, CDR2 YYNGEE. For the CDR3, the DNA is TGTGCCAGCAGCGTAGGTCAAGGTCCCGGATTGAACACTGAAGCTTTCTTT. This encodes CASSVGQGPGLNTEAFF.

The rearrangement uses TRBV5-5 and TRBJ1-6; no definite D call. The CDR3 runs to 16 residues. The germline V gene has CDR1 SGHKS and CDR2 YYEKEE (reference sequence). V lost 0 bases and J 0 bases, leaving 7 bases between the germline ends. CDR3 protein: CASSLGDSSYNSPLHF. The CDR3 DNA sequence: TGTGCCAGCAGCTTGGGAGATAGCTCCTATAATTCACCCCTCCACTTT.

This sequence joins TRBV23-1 and TRBJ2-3; possibly TRBD2 for D (6 bases). TRBV23-1 is marked as an open reading frame, function uncertain. V was shortened by 7 bases and J by 1 base, with 15 bases between the two germline ends. This CDR3 region has 15 residues. The CDR3: CASIRDGGGTDTQYF. For the CDR3, the DNA is TGCGCCAGCATTAGGGATGGCGGGGGCACAGATACGCAGTATTTT.

V is TRBV6-5 and J is TRBJ2-7; 7 bases align to TRBD1. CDR1 is MNHEY, CDR2 SVGAGI, per germline. This CDR3 spans 15 amino acids. V was pared by 4 bases and J by 5 bases, with 11 bases of the junction left unmatched. CDR3 protein: CASSFETGFGHEQYF. DNA of the CDR3: TGTGCCAGCAGTTTCGAGACAGGGTTTGGCCACGAGCAGTACTTC.

This rearrangement joins TRBV19 to TRBJ2-7; D remains unclear. From germline, CDR1 is LNHDA and CDR2 SQIVND (reference sequence). V was trimmed by 6 bases and J by 3 bases, leaving 18 bases between them. The length of the CDR3 is 15 residues. DNA of the CDR3: TGTGCCAGTAGGGGTGGGTTCGTTGGGGTCTACGAGCAGTACTTC. Translated: CASRGGFVGVYEQYF.

This clone was observed a handful of times. This chain joins TRBV30 and TRBJ1-2, with 8 bases lining up with TRBD1. Germline CDR1 reads GTSNPN; CDR2 reads SVGIG (reference sequence). V was clipped by 0 bases and J by 5 bases; unmatched bases: 8. The CDR3 runs to 15 residues. The CDR3 DNA reads TGTGCCTGGAGTGTCCCGGACAGGGTGGGGTATGGCTACACCTTC. The encoded protein is CAWSVPDRVGYGYTF.

This chain uses TRBV7-6 with TRBJ2-3; maybe TRBD2 (5 bases). The CDR3 contains 14 residues. Germline V gives CDR1 SGHVS, CDR2 FNYEAQ. Between the trimmed V and J ends, which lost 8 bases and 3 bases, there was a span of 15 bases. This CDR3 reads CASGLSLETDTQYF. The CDR3 bases are TGTGCCAGCGGACTCTCTTTAGAGACAGATACGCAGTATTTT.

The rearrangement uses TRBV18 and TRBJ2-7, with D hard to call. Germline V lookup: CDR1 KGHSH, CDR2 LQKENI. V was trimmed by 4 bases and J by 2 bases, leaving 15 bases between them. The CDR3 runs 15 residues. CDR3 sequence reads: CASSRYDEPAYEQYF. Written as DNA, the CDR3 is TGTGCCAGCTCACGTTACGACGAACCTGCCTACGAGCAGTACTTC.

This clone has only a few counts. Other DNA sequences in the sample encode the same CDR3. V usage is TRBV18 and J usage is TRBJ1-6; 11 nucleotides align to TRBD1. The germline CDR1 and CDR2 sequences are KGHSH and LQKENI. The CDR3 runs 15 residues. The V gene end was trimmed by 3 bases and the J gene end by 7 bases; junction bases not matched to a gene: 2. CDR3 bases: TGTGCCAGCTCACCGGGGACAGGGGGAAATTCACCCCTCCACTTT. This gives the protein CASSPGTGGNSPLHF. Supplemented by reference TRBV18 and TRBJ1-6, the full variable domain reads NAGVMQNPRHLVRRRGQEARLRCSPMKGHSHVYWYRQLPEEGLKFMVYLQKENIIDESGMPKERFSAEFPKEGPSILRIQQVVRGDSAAYFCASSPGTGGNSPLHFGNGTRLTVT.

This clone was seen only once. CDR3 sequence: CASSVMGDGAYNEQFF. DNA of the CDR3: TGTGCCAGCAGCGTAATGGGGGACGGGGCCTACAATGAGCAGTTCTTC. The chain couples TRBV9 to TRBJ2-1; D may correspond to TRBD1 or TRBD2 (5 bases each). V lost 1 base and J 2 bases, leaving 13 bases between the germline ends. This CDR3 region has 16 residues. Germline CDR1 is SGDLS and CDR2 is YYNGEE. Supplemented by reference TRBV9 and TRBJ2-1, the full variable domain reads DSGVTQTPKHLITATGQRVTLRCSPRSGDLSVYWYQQSLDQGLQFLIQYYNGEERAKGNILERFSAQQFPDLHSELNLSSLELGDSALYFCASSVMGDGAYNEQFFGPGTRLTVL.

The chain couples TRBV2 to TRBJ1-1, with D tentatively TRBD1 (5 bases). With 6 bases removed from V and 2 bases from J, the gap between germline ends came to 13 bases. The CDR3 length is 14 residues. CDR1 is SNHLY, CDR2 FYNNEI, per germline. CDR3 sequence (DNA): TGTGCCAGCAGGTACTCGGGGGATAACACTGAAGCTTTCTTT. It yields the protein CASRYSGDNTEAFF.

The chain uses TRBV9 and TRBJ2-5; TRBD1 or TRBD2 may be the D gene (6 bases each). Germline lookup yields CDR1 SGDLS and CDR2 YYNGEE. This CDR3 comprises 19 residues. V lost 2 bases to trimming and J lost 5 bases, with 28 bases between them. CDR3 protein: CASSVRGRLNSGDTETQYF. CDR3 nucleotides: TGTGCCAGCAGCGTTCGGGGGCGGCTGAATAGCGGAGATACGGAGACCCAGTACTTC.

V usage is TRBV6-6 and J usage is TRBJ1-3, with a weak D call TRBD1 (5 bases). The CDR3 has 16 amino acids. Trimming stripped 3 bases from V and 4 bases from J, with 16 bases between. In germline, CDR1 is MNHNY, CDR2 SVGAGI (reference sequence). As DNA, the CDR3 is TGTGCCAGCAGTTATTATGGGGGAGATCAGGGAAACACCATATATTTT. It codes for CASSYYGGDQGNTIYF.

V is TRBV6-5 and J is TRBJ2-5; a weak D match, TRBD1 (6 bases). Trimming cost V 6 bases and J 2 bases, with 16 bases left between them. Per germline, CDR1 MNHEY and CDR2 SVGAGI. This CDR3 has 15 amino acids. CDR3: CASRLAGVIQETQYF. The CDR3 coding sequence is TGTGCCAGCAGATTGGCAGGGGTCATACAAGAGACCCAGTACTTC.

The rearrangement joins TRBV5-5 to TRBJ1-2, with 10 positions matching TRBD1. Germline CDR1 is SGHKS and CDR2 is YYEKEE (reference sequence). CDR3 length: 14 amino acids. Trimming removed 4 bases from V and 6 bases from J; junction bases left unmatched: 6. The CDR3 loop reads CASSTGQGQDGYTF. The CDR3 DNA reads TGTGCCAGCAGCACGGGACAGGGGCAGGATGGCTACACCTTC.

In its sample, this clone was seen once. V and J are TRBV4-2 and TRBJ2-1, with D uncertain. V shed 0 bases and J shed 8 bases, with 14 bases lying between them. Germline V gene data show CDR1 as LGHNA and CDR2 as YNFKEQ. CDR3 length: 15 amino acids. CDR3 residues: CASSQEGNSRYEQFF. For the CDR3, the DNA is TGTGCCAGCAGCCAAGAGGGTAATAGCCGCTATGAGCAGTTCTTC.

The V and J genes are TRBV5-1 and TRBJ2-3; D unclear. Germline V gene data show CDR1 as SGHRS and CDR2 as YFSETQ. With 1 base removed from V and 1 base from J, the gap between germline ends came to 10 bases. The CDR3 runs 15 residues. In DNA, the CDR3 is TGCGCCAGCAGCTTGAGTTCTTTTGGCACAGATACGCAGTATTTT. It is translated as CASSLSSFGTDTQYF.

The chain combines TRBV7-9 with TRBJ2-6; D is possibly TRBD2 (5 bases). The V and J ends lost 5 bases and 0 bases respectively, with 14 bases between them. Germline CDR1 is SEHNR and CDR2 is FQNEAQ (reference sequence). CDR3 length equals 17 residues. The DNA for the CDR3 is TGTGCCAGCAGCCCCCGCTGGAGGTACTCTGGGGCCAACGTCCTGACTTTC. Translating gives CASSPRWRYSGANVLTF.